These 2 T cell receptor beta chains originate from one sample sequenced in a study of response to subunit inactivated influenza vaccine. One entry per CDR3 protein results from TCRdb running MiXCR on the RT-PCR reads. Of just under 550,000 distinct CDR3 sequences in the sample, roughly 25% were seen once. The same specimen was also included in a second study, on T cells expressing NK-cell markers. That study adds: UMIs accompanied the 5'RACE template switching by which TCR beta cDNA was made.

Sequencing used CD4+ T cells sorted from PBMCs, obtained 12 days after vaccination. These receptors all come from a man aged 45-65 years who received an inactivated influenza vaccine.

The chain recombines TRBV13 with TRBJ2-1; 8 nucleotides line up with TRBD2. The junction had 12 bases not matched to a gene; V was cut back by 4 bases and J by 7 bases. This CDR3 has 16 amino acids. Germline V gives CDR1 PRHDT, CDR2 FYEKMQ (reference sequence). CDR3 nucleotides: TGTGCCAGCAGCTCAGGACTATTAACGGGGGGGAATGAGCAGTTCTTC. Its protein product is CASSSGLLTGGNEQFF.

The rearrangement links TRBV4-2 to TRBJ2-2; a weak D match, TRBD2 (5 bases). The CDR3 is 15 amino acids. Trimming cost V 7 bases and J 1 base, with 13 bases left between them. Germline values: CDR1 LGHNA, CDR2 YNFKEQ. CDR3 region: CASNQFGKNTGELFF. The DNA for the CDR3 is TGTGCCAGCAACCAGTTCGGGAAGAACACCGGGGAGCTGTTTTTT.